The T cell receptor (beta chain) described here comes from a study of T-cell memory formation after mild COVID-19. Study-wide results and limits: Clones from the second wave (peaking day 37) had unconfirmed SARS-CoV-2 specificity.

CDR1 SGHTA and CDR2 FQGNSA come from the germline V gene. V was clipped by 5 bases and J by 11 bases, with 33 bases between them. The CDR3 sequence is 18 residues long. This clonotype was counted once. Its antigen is undetermined. MiXCR was run by TCRdb on the 5' RACE reads, yielding one entry per CDR3 protein. The sample records 250,000 or so distinct CDR3 sequences, roughly 18% being singletons. The J gene is TRBJ1-1, the V gene TRBV7-2; D ambiguous. The clonotype comes from a man between 18 and 29 years old who had mild COVID-19 (a few samples of this study predate the infection). Cell type and time point are not known. Sequencing was carried out using PBMCs or a T cell subset sorted from them (not recorded which). The CDR3 is CASSQTATNVRVEGVAFF. For the CDR3, the DNA is TGTGCCAGCAGCCAAACTGCCACAAATGTTCGAGTGGAAGGTGTCGCTTTCTTT.